Presented here are 17 T cell receptor beta chains from one specimen sequenced in a study of T cell changes during pregnancy in multiple sclerosis. TCRdb's table, derived via immunoSEQ multiplex PCR, lists solely in-frame clones and lacks some. The sample consists of approximately 60,000 clones, around 93% of them appearing once. The source was CD4+ T cells from peripheral blood mononuclear cells, collected before pregnancy. All receptors derive from a female donor with multiple sclerosis, enrolled in a pregnancy study.

The CDR3 sequence: CASSRQTDLPEGYTF. DNA for the CDR3: TGCGCCAGCAGCCGCCAGACAGACCTCCCGGAAGGCTACACCTTC. V and J are TRBV5-1 and TRBJ1-2; tentative D call: TRBD1 (5 bases). In germline, CDR1 is SGHRS, CDR2 YFSETQ. V gave up 4 bases and J gave up 8 bases, with 21 bases separating them. CDR3 length: 15 amino acids.

The V call is TRBV7-6, the J call TRBJ2-7; 7 nucleotides match TRBD2. J gave up 0 bases and V 0 bases, and 5 bases lay outside the gene matches. This CDR3 region has 16 residues. Germline CDR1 is SGHVS and CDR2 is FNYEAQ. As DNA, the CDR3 is TGTGCCAGCAGCTTAGCCCCCACTAGCGACTCCTACGAGCAGTACTTC. It yields the protein CASSLAPTSDSYEQYF.

The genes are TRBV11-2 and TRBJ2-7; D is possibly TRBD2 (5 bases). V was pared by 1 base and J by 2 bases, with 18 bases between. Germline loops: CDR1 SGHAT, CDR2 FQNNGV. This CDR3 contains 17 residues. CDR3 loop: CASSLGVRADYTYEQYF. The DNA for the CDR3 is TGTGCCAGCAGCTTAGGTGTTCGGGCAGACTATACCTACGAGCAGTACTTC.

This chain joins TRBV2 and TRBJ1-2; D uncertain. There are 10 residues in the CDR3. The V gene's germline CDR1 is SNHLY and CDR2 FYNNEI. V was shortened by 3 bases and J by 9 bases, with 5 bases between the two germline ends. In DNA form, the CDR3 reads TGTGCCAGCAGTGAGGGCAGCTACACCTTC. This gives the protein CASSEGSYTF.

This clone was detected only once. The CDR3 nucleotides are TGCGCCAGCAGCGGATGGGCTAGCGGAAGCTCTGGGGCCAACGTCCTGACTTTC. Translated: CASSGWASGSSGANVLTF. The chain is built from TRBV4-1 and TRBJ2-6, with 7 bases fitting TRBD2. Germline CDR1 MGHRA, CDR2 YSYEKL. J gave up 0 bases and V 5 bases, and 10 bases lay outside the gene matches. The CDR3 sequence is 18 residues long.

The chain uses TRBV6-5 and TRBJ1-2; 8 nucleotides agree with TRBD1. Losses at the gene ends were 5 bases for V and 6 bases for J; bases not matched to a gene: 14. The CDR3 is made up of 16 amino acids. Germline values: CDR1 MNHEY, CDR2 SVGAGI. The chain's CDR3 is CASSNYGAGGRNGYTF. CDR3 nucleotide sequence: TGTGCCAGCAGTAACTATGGGGCAGGGGGCAGGAATGGCTACACCTTC.

V usage is TRBV19 and J usage is TRBJ2-5, with 11 bases matching TRBD1. CDR3 size: 16 residues. CDR1 and CDR2 (germline): LNHDA, SQIVND (reference sequence). V shed 1 base and J 5 bases; nucleotides not matched to a gene: 6. CDR3 nucleotide sequence: TGTGCCAGTAGTATAGGGGGGACAGGGGGTAAGGAGACCCAGTACTTC. Protein sequence: CASSIGGTGGKETQYF.

The chain recombines TRBV5-1 with TRBJ2-7; TRBD1 aligns across 7 bases. This CDR3 spans 15 amino acids. The germline V gene has CDR1 SGHRS and CDR2 YFSETQ. The junction had 10 bases not matched to a gene; V was cut back by 3 bases and J by 4 bases. This CDR3 reads CASSSTGVFGYEQYF. CDR3 DNA: TGCGCCAGCAGCTCAACAGGGGTTTTCGGGTACGAGCAGTACTTC.

This clone appeared once. The rearrangement uses TRBV5-1 and TRBJ2-3, with TRBD2 matching over 11 bases. Germline CDR1 reads SGHRS; CDR2 reads YFSETQ. J was trimmed by 3 bases and V by 3 bases; bases with no gene match: 9. This CDR3 is 17 amino acids long. The CDR3 region has the DNA TGCGCCAGCAGCTCCCTCTTAGCGGGAGGGGGGACAGATACGCAGTATTTT. It codes for CASSSLLAGGGTDTQYF.

This chain uses TRBV18 with TRBJ2-2; D remains unclear. The ends were cut back, 2 bases at V and 5 bases at J, with 9 bases in the middle. CDR3 length: 14 residues. Per germline, CDR1 KGHSH and CDR2 LQKENI. This chain's CDR3 is CASSPEALTGELFF. The CDR3 DNA reads TGTGCCAGCTCACCAGAGGCTCTTACCGGGGAGCTGTTTTTT.

This clone was seen only once. V gene TRBV5-4 combines with J gene TRBJ2-1; 15 bases are a match to TRBD2. Germline V gene data show CDR1 as SGHNT and CDR2 as YYREEE (reference sequence). The CDR3 runs to 18 residues. The V segment lost 4 bases and the J segment 10 bases; nucleotides outside the gene matches: 15. CDR3 sequence reads: CASSHEPGLAGGLGEQFF. The DNA for the CDR3 is TGTGCCAGCAGCCATGAGCCGGGACTAGCGGGAGGATTGGGCGAGCAGTTCTTC.

The table lists this clone with a count of one. V is TRBV11-2 and J is TRBJ2-1, with 7 bases lining up with TRBD2. The CDR3 is 14 residues long. CDR1 and CDR2 from the germline V gene are SGHAT and FQNNGV. Trimming at V came to 3 bases and at J to 5 bases, leaving 4 bases not matched to a gene. The CDR3 protein is CASSFTSGNNEQFF. For the CDR3, the DNA is TGTGCCAGCAGCTTTACGAGCGGGAACAATGAGCAGTTCTTC.

The gene calls are TRBV11-3 and TRBJ2-3; TRBD2 matches at 11 bases. Looked up from germline, CDR1 is SGHNT and CDR2 is YENEEA. After removal of 3 bases from V and 7 bases from J, the junction contained 3 bases not matched to a gene. The CDR3 spans 14 residues. The CDR3 DNA is TGTGCCAGCAGCTTGACTAGCGGGACAAATACGCAGTATTTT. Its translation is CASSLTSGTNTQYF.

As for this clone: The junction departs from germline at one end; a sequencing error may be responsible. The chain recombines TRBV25-1 with TRBJ2-7; 9 nucleotides match TRBD1. The V gene's germline CDR1 is MGHDK and CDR2 SYGVNS. There are 14 residues in the CDR3. CDR3 bases: TGTGCCAGCAGTGAGGGGACAGGGATATACGACCAGTACTTC. Its protein is CASSEGTGIYDQYF.

This chain connects TRBV30 to TRBJ1-1; 7 nucleotides match TRBD1. This CDR3 region has 12 residues. CDR1 GTSNPN and CDR2 SVGIG come from the germline V gene (reference sequence). Unmatched junction bases numbered 4, after V lost 1 base and J lost 8 bases. CDR3 amino acids: CAWSETGVEAFF. CDR3 DNA: TGTGCCTGGAGTGAAACAGGGGTGGAAGCTTTCTTT. Together with reference TRBV30 and TRBJ1-1, the CDR3 gives the full variable domain: SQTIHQWPATLVQPVGSPLSLECTVEGTSNPNLYWYRQAAGRGLQLLFYSVGIGQISSEVPQNLSASRPQDRQFILSSKKLLLSDSGFYLCAWSETGVEAFFGQGTRLTVV.

V gene TRBV5-6 combines with J gene TRBJ1-2, with D maybe TRBD1 (6 bases). From germline, CDR1 is SGHDT and CDR2 YYEEEE. This CDR3 has 12 amino acids. V was cut by 5 bases and J by 8 bases, with 13 bases left in between. In DNA, the CDR3 is TGTGCCAGCAGAACACAGGGAAAGGGCTACACCTTC. It codes for CASRTQGKGYTF. The full variable domain, with the rest looked up from reference TRBV5-6 and TRBJ1-2, is DAGVTQSPTHLIKTRGQQVTLRCSPKSGHDTVSWYQQALGQGPQFIFQYYEEEERQRGNFPDRFSGHQFPNYSSELNVNALLLGDSALYLCASRTQGKGYTFGSGTRLTVV.

The chain combines TRBV6-6 with TRBJ2-1; TRBD1 aligns across 7 bases. The CDR3 sequence is 13 residues long. The V gene's germline CDR1 is MNHNY and CDR2 SVGAGI (reference sequence). Trimming removed 2 bases from V and 7 bases from J; junction bases left unmatched: 2. The CDR3 region is CASSYRQGNEQFF. CDR3 nucleotide sequence: TGTGCCAGCAGTTACAGACAGGGAAATGAGCAGTTCTTC.